The rows below give T cell receptor beta chains drawn from one sample of a study of T-cell memory formation after mild COVID-19. TCRdb redid the calling of the 5' RACE reads with MiXCR, one entry per CDR3 protein. The repertoire holds around 340,000 distinct CDR3 sequences, with around a fifth as singletons. Sequencing input: PBMCs or a T cell subset sorted from them (not recorded which). The origin of the receptors is an adult woman who had mild COVID-19 (a few samples of this study predate the infection). Cell type and time point are not known. Each CDR3 is given with its conserved first and last residue. A D gene is named only where the DNA matches it firmly. Clone size is stated in some rows and not others, as once, few, many or a class when expanded.

v_gene: TRBV7-9
d_gene: NA
abundance: NA
j_gene: TRBJ2-1
CDR3nt: TGTGCCAGCAGCTTAATCTCCTGGGGGTACAATGAGCAGTTCTTC
CDR3aa: CASSLISWGYNEQFF

v_gene: TRBV4-3
d_gene: NA
abundance: NA
j_gene: TRBJ1-3
CDR3nt: TGCGCCAGCAGCCAAGATGTCTCAGGTTATAGGCTGAACACCATATATTTT
CDR3aa: CASSQDVSGYRLNTIYF

v_gene: TRBV6-2/TRBV6-3
d_gene: NA
abundance: few
j_gene: TRBJ2-1
CDR3nt: TGTGCCAGCAGTTACTCTAGGGAGGCCCACAATGAGCAGTTCTTC
CDR3aa: CASSYSREAHNEQFF

v_gene: TRBV29-1
d_gene: NA
abundance: few
j_gene: TRBJ2-7
CDR3nt: TGCAGCGTTGAACAGGGGTTGGGCTACGAGCAGTACTTC
CDR3aa: CSVEQGLGYEQYF

v_gene: TRBV9
d_gene: NA
abundance: few
j_gene: TRBJ2-3
CDR3nt: TGTGCCAGCAGCGTAGGGGATAGAGCCCAAGATACGCAGTATTTT
CDR3aa: CASSVGDRAQDTQYF

v_gene: TRBV5-6
d_gene: TRBD2
abundance: NA
j_gene: TRBJ2-4
CDR3nt: TGTGCCAGCAGCTTCGGGGGGAGCGCCAAAAACATTCAGTACTTC
CDR3aa: CASSFGGSAKNIQYF

v_gene: TRBV6-2/TRBV6-3
d_gene: TRBD2
abundance: few
j_gene: TRBJ2-7
CDR3nt: TGTGCCAGCAGTAGGACTAGCGGAGGCTACGAGCAGTACTTC
CDR3aa: CASSRTSGGYEQYF

v_gene: TRBV6-1
d_gene: TRBD2
abundance: NA
j_gene: TRBJ2-1
CDR3nt: TGTGCCAGCATGTTCGGACTAGCGGGGGGGCTAAATGAGCAGTTCTTC
CDR3aa: CASMFGLAGGLNEQFF

v_gene: TRBV5-1
d_gene: TRBD1
abundance: NA
j_gene: TRBJ2-1
CDR3nt: TGCGCCAGCAGCGGATACCGGGACAGGGGTTACAATGAGCAGTCCTTC
CDR3aa: CASSGYRDRGYNEQSF

v_gene: TRBV18
d_gene: NA
abundance: NA
j_gene: TRBJ1-1
CDR3nt: TGTGCCAGCTCACCACCGCCTGCAAACACTGAAGCTTTCTTT
CDR3aa: CASSPPPANTEAFF

v_gene: TRBV7-8
d_gene: NA
abundance: few
j_gene: TRBJ2-3
CDR3nt: TGTGCCAGCAGCTTAGATGGGACAAGCACAGATACGCAGTATTTT
CDR3aa: CASSLDGTSTDTQYF

v_gene: TRBV20-1
d_gene: TRBD2
abundance: NA
j_gene: TRBJ2-5
CDR3nt: TGCAGTGCTTACCTAGCGGGAGGGCCTCCGGAGACCCAGTACTTC
CDR3aa: CSAYLAGGPPETQYF

v_gene: TRBV5-6
d_gene: TRBD2
abundance: NA
j_gene: TRBJ2-7
CDR3nt: TGTGCCAGCAGCTTGAGGGAGCGGGAAGGATCCTACGAGCAGTACTTC
CDR3aa: CASSLREREGSYEQYF

v_gene: TRBV14
d_gene: TRBD2
abundance: NA
j_gene: TRBJ2-3
CDR3nt: TGTGCCAGCAGCCAAGTCGGGGGGGCCACAGATACGCAGTATTTT
CDR3aa: CASSQVGGATDTQYF

v_gene: TRBV9
d_gene: NA
abundance: NA
j_gene: TRBJ2-1
CDR3nt: TGTGCCAGCAGCGTAGCTTTCGCCAATGAGCAGTTCTTC
CDR3aa: CASSVAFANEQFF

v_gene: TRBV20-1
d_gene: TRBD2
abundance: NA
j_gene: TRBJ2-3
CDR3nt: TGCAGTGCTATGTACGGACTAGTTTTCACAGATACGCAGTATTTT
CDR3aa: CSAMYGLVFTDTQYF

v_gene: TRBV7-9
d_gene: TRBD2
abundance: NA
j_gene: TRBJ2-1
CDR3nt: TGTGCCAGCAGCTTCGGCCTAGCGGTCCATGAGCAGTTCTTC
CDR3aa: CASSFGLAVHEQFF

v_gene: TRBV2
d_gene: NA
abundance: many
j_gene: TRBJ1-4
CDR3nt: TGTGCCAGCAGTAGACAGCGCTACGGCGAAAAACTGTTTTTT
CDR3aa: CASSRQRYGEKLFF

v_gene: TRBV12-3/TRBV12-4
d_gene: TRBD2
abundance: NA
j_gene: TRBJ2-1
CDR3nt: TGTGCCAGCAGTACTAGCGGGGGGGGATACAATGAGCAGTTCTTC
CDR3aa: CASSTSGGGYNEQFF

v_gene: TRBV24-1
d_gene: TRBD1
abundance: NA
j_gene: TRBJ2-7
CDR3nt: TGTGCCACCAGTGACCTAGCCGGGACAGGGACCTCCTACGAGCAGTACTTC
CDR3aa: CATSDLAGTGTSYEQYF

v_gene: TRBV12-3/TRBV12-4
d_gene: NA
abundance: NA
j_gene: TRBJ1-2
CDR3nt: TGTGCCAGCAGACTCCGACCCCGAGGCTACACCTTC
CDR3aa: CASRLRPRGYTF

v_gene: TRBV27
d_gene: TRBD1
abundance: few
j_gene: TRBJ1-2
CDR3nt: TGTGCCAGCAGGCCAACGGGACAGGGGGCGGGTGGCTACACCTTC
CDR3aa: CASRPTGQGAGGYTF

v_gene: TRBV7-9
d_gene: NA
abundance: NA
j_gene: TRBJ2-5
CDR3nt: TGTGCCAGCAGCCCACCCGTTGCAGCGCAAGAGACCCAGTACTTC
CDR3aa: CASSPPVAAQETQYF

v_gene: TRBV24-1
d_gene: TRBD2
abundance: NA
j_gene: TRBJ2-7
CDR3nt: TGTGCCACCAGTTCGGGAGGAGGAACCTACGAGCAGTACTTC
CDR3aa: CATSSGGGTYEQYF

v_gene: TRBV2
d_gene: TRBD2
abundance: few
j_gene: TRBJ2-3
CDR3nt: TGTGCCAGCACGGGGCTAGCGGGAGGCCCCAGGGCAGATACGCAGTATTTT
CDR3aa: CASTGLAGGPRADTQYF

v_gene: TRBV4-1
d_gene: TRBD1
abundance: NA
j_gene: TRBJ1-5
CDR3nt: TGCGCCAGCAGCCAAGGTGCGGGACAGGGGGCGATCGGCAATCAGCCCCAGCATTTT
CDR3aa: CASSQGAGQGAIGNQPQHF

v_gene: TRBV11-2
d_gene: TRBD1
abundance: few
j_gene: TRBJ1-2
CDR3nt: TGTGCCAGCAGCCCTCTTTCCCGGGACAGGGGTATTGGCTACACCTTC
CDR3aa: CASSPLSRDRGIGYTF

v_gene: TRBV11-2
d_gene: NA
abundance: few
j_gene: TRBJ1-1
CDR3nt: TGTGCCAGCAGCTCAAGGGATGGGAACACTGAAGCTTTCTTT
CDR3aa: CASSSRDGNTEAFF

v_gene: TRBV7-9
d_gene: TRBD2
abundance: NA
j_gene: TRBJ2-3
CDR3nt: TGTGCCAGCAGCATTCGACTAGCGGGGGGCACAGATACGCAGTATTTT
CDR3aa: CASSIRLAGGTDTQYF

v_gene: TRBV5-1
d_gene: NA
abundance: many
j_gene: TRBJ1-2
CDR3nt: TGCGCCAGCAGCTTGGGGACAGCACCCTATGGCTACACCTTC
CDR3aa: CASSLGTAPYGYTF

v_gene: TRBV7-2
d_gene: TRBD1
abundance: NA
j_gene: TRBJ2-7
CDR3nt: TGTGCCAGCAGCACGGACAGGTTCTCCTACGAGCAGTACTTC
CDR3aa: CASSTDRFSYEQYF

v_gene: TRBV4-1
d_gene: TRBD1
abundance: NA
j_gene: TRBJ2-5
CDR3nt: TGCGCCAGCAGCCAAGGGACAGGTCCAGAGACCCAGTACTTC
CDR3aa: CASSQGTGPETQYF

v_gene: TRBV12-3/TRBV12-4
d_gene: NA
abundance: few
j_gene: TRBJ2-3
CDR3nt: TGTGCCAGCAGTTTCTCCGGGAGAAGTGATACGCAGTATTTT
CDR3aa: CASSFSGRSDTQYF

v_gene: TRBV19
d_gene: NA
abundance: NA
j_gene: TRBJ2-3
CDR3nt: TGTGCCAGTAAGAGCCGGGGCACAGATACGCAGTATTTT
CDR3aa: CASKSRGTDTQYF

v_gene: TRBV19
d_gene: NA
abundance: NA
j_gene: TRBJ1-5
CDR3nt: TGTGCCAGTAAGCGGATAAATAGCAATCAGCCCCAGCATTTT
CDR3aa: CASKRINSNQPQHF

v_gene: TRBV5-5
d_gene: NA
abundance: few
j_gene: TRBJ2-7
CDR3nt: TGTGCCAGCAGTGCAGGGACAAACTCCTACGAGCAGTACTTC
CDR3aa: CASSAGTNSYEQYF

v_gene: TRBV7-9
d_gene: NA
abundance: few
j_gene: TRBJ2-5
CDR3nt: TGTGCCAGCAGCTTACATAGGGTGGAGACCCAGTACTTC
CDR3aa: CASSLHRVETQYF